The entry below gives a single TCR beta chain sequence along with its context. CDR1 is MNHEY and CDR2 is SMNVEV in the germline V gene (reference sequence). The CDR3 has 13 residues. Trimming removed 5 bases at V and 8 bases at J, with 12 bases between. Using immunoSEQ multiplex PCR, the repertoire was profiled, and TCRdb retains in-frame clones only, with some absent. The sample shows about 68,000 clones, roughly 97% of them seen only once. This record belongs to a study of cytomegalovirus exposure and HLA in healthy donors. Sequenced material: PBMCs. This sequence was found in a man aged 18 to 30 in good health and CMV-seronegative. The gene calls are TRBV27 and TRBJ1-4; D unclear. CDR3 protein: CASSAGSLEKLFF. In DNA form, the CDR3 reads TGTGCCAGCAGTGCGGGAAGTTTGGAAAAACTGTTTTTT.